Listed here are 15 T cell receptor beta chains from one sample, sequenced in a study of human T cells and chemical hapten exposure. The time point denotes: patch test 2, 6 weeks after DPC sensitization. The treatment here: therapeutic diphenylcyclopropenone sensitization with weekly scalp DPC. Each CDR3 protein is one row after TCRdb ran MiXCR on the RACE reads. Of under 75,000 distinct CDR3 sequences detected, about 8% appear once; the ten largest clones hold approximately 3.4%. The sample in question was whole blood, obtained in connection with sensitization to the hapten diphenylcyclopropenone (DPC). All receptors derive from a woman in her forties or fifties with alopecia areata. Some clones in this sample may be carry-over from other donors' samples.

This clonotype was seen at least ten times. The CDR3 loop reads CSARAGAAGPQHF. The DNA for the CDR3 is TGCAGTGCTAGAGCGGGGGCCGCGGGGCCCCAGCATTTT. This rearrangement joins TRBV20-1 to TRBJ1-5, with a possible D match to TRBD1 (6 bases). The V end lost 1 base, the J end lost 9 bases, and 13 bases lay between the germline ends. The CDR3 extends over 13 amino acids. CDR1 is DFQATT and CDR2 is SNEGSKA in the germline V gene (reference sequence).

This clonotype was counted only a few times. V and J are TRBV25-1 and TRBJ2-1; D not resolved. V was pared by 2 bases and J by 6 bases, with 5 bases between. CDR1 and CDR2 from the germline V gene are MGHDK and SYGVNS. The CDR3 has 12 amino acids. The CDR3 reads CASSENSNEQFF. DNA of the CDR3: TGTGCCAGCAGTGAAAATTCCAATGAGCAGTTCTTC.

The J gene is TRBJ2-3, the V gene TRBV28; tentatively, D is TRBD1 or TRBD2 (5 bases each). Germline V gives CDR1 MDHEN, CDR2 SYDVKM. V lost 6 bases, J lost 1 base, and 17 bases lay in between. The CDR3 runs 16 residues. As DNA, the CDR3 is TGTGCCAGCAGATCCTCCCGGGACGGAGGCACAGATACGCAGTATTTT. As protein: CASRSSRDGGTDTQYF.

V and J are TRBV20-1 and TRBJ2-7; TRBD1 matches 9 bases. Germline CDR1 is DFQATT and CDR2 is SNEGSKA (reference sequence). Germline trimming cut 0 bases from V and 0 bases from J; bases unmatched to any gene: 3. The CDR3 has 15 amino acids. The CDR3 reads CSARDRQGGSYEQYF. Written as DNA, the CDR3 is TGCAGTGCTAGAGATCGACAGGGGGGCTCCTACGAGCAGTACTTC.

The V and J genes are TRBV5-1 and TRBJ2-3; 9 nucleotides agree with TRBD1. Germline V CDR1 and CDR2: SGHRS, YFSETQ. This CDR3 is built from 13 residues. V was clipped by 5 bases and J by 4 bases; unmatched bases: 2. The CDR3 loop is CASRTGGADTQYF. CDR3 bases: TGCGCCAGCAGAACAGGGGGCGCAGATACGCAGTATTTT.

The chain joins TRBV10-2 to TRBJ2-7; D perhaps matches TRBD2 (7 bases). V shed 6 bases and J shed 4 bases, with 16 bases lying between them. The CDR3 has 14 residues. Per germline, CDR1 WSHSY and CDR2 SAAADI. The CDR3 protein is CASSPGGPCYEQYF. CDR3 DNA sequence: TGCGCCAGCAGCCCCGGGGGGCCCTGTTACGAGCAGTACTTC.

The sample holds a few counts of this clonotype. The V call is TRBV4-1, the J call TRBJ1-6, with D hard to call. Germline CDR1 reads MGHRA; CDR2 reads YSYEKL. The CDR3 length is 16 residues. The V end lost 2 bases, the J end lost 5 bases, and 13 bases lay between the germline ends. The CDR3 sequence: CASSQRSGGDNSPLHF. The CDR3 DNA sequence: TGCGCCAGCAGCCAAAGGTCCGGCGGGGATAATTCACCCCTCCACTTT.

This clonotype was seen only a few times. The CDR3 bases are TGTGCCAGCAGCTTAAAACCGGAGAACACTGAAGCTTTCTTT. It specifies CASSLKPENTEAFF. The chain couples TRBV7-9 to TRBJ1-1, with D hard to call. V was cut by 2 bases and J by 1 base, with 8 bases left in between. The CDR3 runs to 14 residues. Germline CDR1 and CDR2: SEHNR and FQNEAQ (reference sequence).

This clonotype showed up many times. The chain is built from TRBV19 and TRBJ1-2; 8 nucleotides agree with TRBD1. Trimming took 7 bases from V and 4 from J; bases not matched to a gene: 11. The CDR3 extends over 15 amino acids. Germline V gene data show CDR1 as LNHDA and CDR2 as SQIVND (reference sequence). DNA for the CDR3: TGTGCCAGTACAATGTCGGCAGGGGGCATCTATGGCTACACCTTC. Amino acids: CASTMSAGGIYGYTF.

In this sample, this clonotype turned up a few times. The genes are TRBV20-1 and TRBJ2-3; 9 nucleotides line up with TRBD2. The CDR3 is 15 amino acids. Unmatched junction bases numbered 7, after V lost 2 bases and J lost 4 bases. Germline-derived CDR1 and CDR2 are DFQATT and SNEGSKA (reference sequence). CDR3 protein: CSARTGTSFADTQYF. CDR3 in DNA: TGCAGTGCTAGAACCGGGACTAGCTTCGCAGATACGCAGTATTTT.

The chain links TRBV3-1 to TRBJ1-6, with TRBD1 as a possible D gene (5 bases). With 4 bases removed from V and 5 bases from J, the gap between germline ends came to 12 bases. The CDR3 is 15 residues long. CDR1 is LGHDT, CDR2 YNNKEL, per germline (reference sequence). DNA of the CDR3: TGTGCCAGCAGCCCTACCGACAGCAATAATTCACCCCTCCACTTT. It is translated as CASSPTDSNNSPLHF.

This clonotype appeared a few times. This is likely a read error, given that the CDR3 carries no conserved phenylalanine or tryptophan at its end. The rearrangement joins TRBV28 to TRBJ2-7; D is ambiguous. The CDR3 runs to 14 residues. Trimming cost V 5 bases and J 1 base, with 12 bases left between them. CDR1 is MDHEN, CDR2 SYDVKM, per germline. The CDR3 region is CASSKREWSYEQYL. As DNA, the CDR3 is TGTGCCAGCAGTAAAAGGGAATGGTCCTACGAGCAGTACCTC.

This clonotype was observed many times. The chain combines TRBV11-3 with TRBJ2-3, with TRBD1 matching over 7 bases. Per the germline V gene, CDR1 is SGHNT and CDR2 is YENEEA. This CDR3 contains 15 residues. Trimming cost V 1 base and J 0 bases; bases outside gene matches: 1. DNA for the CDR3: TGTGCCAGCAGCTTAGCGACAGGGAGCACAGATACGCAGTATTTT. This gives the protein CASSLATGSTDTQYF.

This clonotype was counted ten times or more. J is TRBJ2-6 and V is TRBV7-9, with D perhaps matching TRBD1 or TRBD2 (6 bases each). Looked up from germline, CDR1 is SEHNR and CDR2 is FQNEAQ (reference sequence). V lost 5 bases and J lost 2, with 13 bases in between. The CDR3 extends over 16 amino acids. CDR3 loop: CASSPRGGPGANVLTF. The CDR3 region has the DNA TGTGCCAGCAGCCCGCGAGGGGGGCCTGGGGCCAACGTCCTGACTTTC.

This clonotype was observed a handful of times. The V call is TRBV29-1, the J call TRBJ2-3; 8 bases fit TRBD1. The V gene end was trimmed by 5 bases and the J gene end by 2 bases; junction bases not matched to a gene: 6. This CDR3 is 14 amino acids long. Germline-derived CDR1 and CDR2 are SQVTM and ANQGSEA. This CDR3 reads CSVWGTGTTDTQYF. The CDR3 bases are TGCAGCGTTTGGGGGACAGGAACCACAGATACGCAGTATTTT.